This is a list of T cell receptor beta chains from one sample in a study of blood T cell repertoires in COVID-19. The assay was immunoSEQ multiplex PCR, and TCRdb's table has in-frame clones only and misses some. The sample holds under 150,000 clones, 85% seen once. What was sequenced was peripheral blood. The source is a woman aged 60 to 75 with COVID-19, enrolled during active disease. Each CDR3 is given with its conserved first and last residue. A D gene is named only where the DNA matches it firmly. Where a row states a size, it is once, few, many or the class of an expanded clone; other rows omit it.

TRBJ1-2 NA TRBV6-2/TRBV6-3 TRBD1 TGTGCCAGCAGTAACCGGATTACAGGGGAGTTAACGGGCTACACCTTC CASSNRITGELTGYTF
TRBJ1-2 NA TRBV6-5 TRBD1 TGTGCCAGCAGTCGGGGACAGGGCGATGGCTACACCTTC CASSRGQGDGYTF
TRBJ1-1 few TRBV6-5 NA TGTGCCAGCAGCAGAAGGGGCGTAACAAACACTGAAGCTTTCTTT CASSRRGVTNTEAFF
TRBJ2-1 NA TRBV6-6 NA TGTGCCAGCAGTTACGGGCAGTACGGTGACAATGAGCAGTTCTTC CASSYGQYGDNEQFF
TRBJ1-1 NA TRBV6-5 TRBD1 TGTGCCAGCAGTCCGACGTCAGGGGGCTCAACTGAAGCTTTCTTT CASSPTSGGSTEAFF
TRBJ1-1 NA TRBV25-1 NA TGTGCCAGCAGTGAATTTGGGGGGGGATCCGAAGCTTTCTTT CASSEFGGGSEAFF
TRBJ1-2 few TRBV2 NA TGTGCCAGCAAACTACAGGGTACCTATGGCTACACCTTC CASKLQGTYGYTF
TRBJ2-3 NA TRBV19 NA TGTGCCAGTAGTCCGTCCGAGCCAGATACGCAGTATTTT CASSPSEPDTQYF
TRBJ1-1 NA TRBV19 TRBD1 TGTGCCAGTAGTCCCGCACAGGGGGTGAACACTGAAGCTTTCTTT CASSPAQGVNTEAFF
TRBJ1-5 NA TRBV7-8 NA TGTGCCAGCAGCCTTCGGACTGACTTGGGCAATCAGCCCCAGCATTTT CASSLRTDLGNQPQHF
TRBJ1-2 NA TRBV6-1 NA TGTGCCAGCAGTGAACAAGAGGGTGTGGGAGGCTACACCTTC CASSEQEGVGGYTF
TRBJ1-1 NA TRBV6-4 NA TGTGCCAGCAATGTGGCAGGGGCGTCGGAGAACACTGAAGCTTTCTTT CASNVAGASENTEAFF
TRBJ1-5 NA TRBV30 TRBD1 TGTGCCTGGAGAGCCAGCCGGGACAGTTATAGCAATCAGCCCCAGCATTTT CAWRASRDSYSNQPQHF
TRBJ1-2 NA TRBV7-6 NA TGTGCCAGCAGCTTAGATGGGGGGGCCAACGGCTACACCTTC CASSLDGGANGYTF
TRBJ2-7 NA TRBV11-2 TRBD1 TGTGCCAGCAGCCCCGGCCCGACAGGGAACCACGAGCAGTACTTC CASSPGPTGNHEQYF
TRBJ1-2 NA TRBV11-1 NA TGTGCCAGCAGCCGGGACTCCTATGGCTACACCTTC CASSRDSYGYTF
TRBJ2-7 NA TRBV5-4 TRBD2 TGTGCCAGCAGCGAGGGAAGCGGGGACTACGAGCAGTACTTC CASSEGSGDYEQYF
TRBJ1-1 NA TRBV11-3 TRBD1 TGTGCCAGCAGCTCGGGGACAGAGAACACTGAAGCTTTCTTT CASSSGTENTEAFF
TRBJ2-1 NA TRBV6-1 NA TGTGCCAGCAGTGAACAGGGGAGTCTGGGGGCCAAGGGGCCGTTCTTC CASSEQGSLGAKGPFF
TRBJ2-3 NA TRBV19 NA TGTGCCAGTAGGGAGACAGCACCTAGCACAGATACGCAGTATTTT CASRETAPSTDTQYF
TRBJ1-2 NA TRBV11-2 TRBD1 TGTGCCAGCAGCTTAGAGGGACAGCCCTCTGGTACCTTC CASSLEGQPSGTF
TRBJ2-2 NA TRBV7-2 NA TGTGCCAGCGGGGGGACCACCGGGGAGCTGTTTTTT CASGGTTGELFF
TRBJ1-2 NA TRBV2 TRBD1 TGTGCCAGCAGTGAAGAGAGGCAGGGGGTGGGTGGCTACACCTTC CASSEERQGVGGYTF
TRBJ2-5 NA TRBV19 TRBD2 TGTGCCAGTAGTGCCACCGGGACTAGCTCGGTTCCGAGTCAAGAGACCCAGTACTTC CASSATGTSSVPSQETQYF
TRBJ1-2 NA TRBV15 NA TGTGCCACCAGCAGAGATTATCCGGGTGGCTACACCTTC CATSRDYPGGYTF
TRBJ1-5 few TRBV19 TRBD1 TGTGCCAGTAGTCAGGGGGCCGGACAGCCCCAGCATTTT CASSQGAGQPQHF
TRBJ2-2 NA TRBV28 NA TGTGCCAGCAAGGGACAAAACACCGGGGAGCTGTTTTTT CASKGQNTGELFF
TRBJ1-2 NA TRBV9 TRBD1 TGTGCCAGCAGCGAGACGACAGGGATGGATAACTATGGCTACACCTTC CASSETTGMDNYGYTF
TRBJ2-2 NA TRBV5-1 NA TGCGCCAGCAGCATCTCGGGACTTACCACCGGGGAGCTGTTTTTT CASSISGLTTGELFF
TRBJ1-3 NA TRBV6-1 NA TGTGCCAGCAGTGAAGAGGATGGACAGATCTCTGGAAACACCATATATTTT CASSEEDGQISGNTIYF
TRBJ2-2 NA TRBV28 TRBD2 TGTGCCAGCAGTTCGCGGACTAGCGGGGACGCGACACAAGTTGTTACCGGGGAGCTGTTTTTT CASSSRTSGDATQVVTGELFF
TRBJ1-1 NA TRBV10-2 NA TGCGCCAGCAGCGAGAGACAGGCGGCTTTCTTT CASSERQAAFF
TRBJ1-1 NA TRBV7-9 TRBD1 TGTGCCAGCAGCTTAGATGACAGGGCGAGGACTGAAGCTTTCTTT CASSLDDRARTEAFF
TRBJ1-4 NA TRBV3-1/TRBV3-2 NA TGTGCCAGCAGCCCTCGGGCGGGGGTCTGGGAAAAACTGTTTTTT CASSPRAGVWEKLFF
TRBJ1-2 few TRBV10-1 NA TGCGCCAGCAGACGTTGCCGGGACACATATGGCTACACCTTC CASRRCRDTYGYTF
TRBJ2-2 NA TRBV20-1 TRBD2 TGCAGTGCTAGTAAAGCGGGGGATTTTGGCGGGGAGCTGTTTTTT CSASKAGDFGGELFF
TRBJ1-2 NA TRBV3-1/TRBV3-2 NA TGTGCCAGCAGCCAACTTGGTGGCGGGAGAGACTATGGCTACACCTTC CASSQLGGGRDYGYTF
TRBJ1-6 NA TRBV7-3 TRBD1 TGTGCCAGCAGCTTGGACAGGAGTTCACCCCTCCACTTT CASSLDRSSPLHF
TRBJ1-1 NA TRBV7-6 TRBD1 TGTGCCAGCAGCGTCACAGGGGGCGCGGGGAACACTGAAGCTTTCTTT CASSVTGGAGNTEAFF
TRBJ2-7 once TRBV6-2/TRBV6-3 NA TGTGCCAGCAGTTTGGACAAATCCTACGAGCAGTACTTC CASSLDKSYEQYF
TRBJ1-1 NA TRBV19 NA TGTGCCTGCTGGGGGGACACTGAAGCTTTCTTT CACWGDTEAFF
TRBJ1-5 NA TRBV6-2/TRBV6-3 TRBD1 TGTGCCAGCACCCCTGAAGGACAGGGTGAGCAGCCCCAGCATTTT CASTPEGQGEQPQHF
TRBJ1-1 NA TRBV18 NA TGTGCCAGCTCACCACAGGGGGACACTGAAGCTTTCTTT CASSPQGDTEAFF
TRBJ1-3 once TRBV7-8 NA TGTGCCAGCAGCTTAGGGGTGAGGGGAAACACCATATATTTT CASSLGVRGNTIYF
TRBJ2-2 NA TRBV6-5 NA TGTGCCAGCAGTTACTCAGGGGTGAACACCGGGGAGCTGTTTTTT CASSYSGVNTGELFF
TRBJ2-1 once TRBV19 NA TGTGCCAGTAGTATAACCGCTAGCTATGAGCAGTTCTTC CASSITASYEQFF
TRBJ2-3 once TRBV27 TRBD1 TGTGCCAGCAGCCTACTCACAGGGGAGACGCAGTATTTT CASSLLTGETQYF